These 13 T cell receptor beta chains were sequenced from one sample in a study of T cell repertoires in cytomegalovirus infection. TCRdb reprocessed the reads with MiXCR, giving one entry per CDR3 protein. The repertoire holds about 210,000 distinct CDR3 sequences, roughly 6.5% seen once, with around 6.5% in the top ten. Sequenced material: PBMCs. The source of these receptors is a human donor in good health (CMV status not recorded). Some clones in this sample may be carry-over from other donors' samples.

V gene TRBV28 combines with J gene TRBJ1-5, with 12 bases fitting TRBD1. V was clipped by 6 bases and J by 7 bases; unmatched bases: 13. CDR3 length equals 17 residues. Germline assignment: CDR1 MDHEN and CDR2 SYDVKM. The CDR3 reads CASRGWVGTGGDQPQHF. CDR3 bases: TGTGCCAGCAGAGGGTGGGTAGGGACAGGGGGCGACCAGCCCCAGCATTTT.

The V and J genes are TRBV7-9 and TRBJ1-2, with D perhaps matching TRBD1 (6 bases). Looked up from germline, CDR1 is SEHNR and CDR2 is FQNEAQ (reference sequence). This CDR3 comprises 12 residues. The ends were cut back, 5 bases at V and 8 bases at J, with 12 bases in the middle. CDR3 sequence reads: CASSLTGLGYTF. The CDR3 DNA reads TGTGCCAGCAGCCTCACAGGGCTCGGCTACACCTTC. The whole variable domain, remainder taken from reference TRBV7-9 and TRBJ1-2, is DTGVSQNPRHKITKRGQNVTFRCDPISEHNRLYWYRQTLGQGPEFLTYFQNEAQLEKSRLLSDRFSAERPKGSFSTLEIQRTEQGDSAMYLCASSLTGLGYTFGSGTRLTVV.

This clonotype was observed a few times. The V call is TRBV14, the J call TRBJ2-1; D not resolved. Trimming pared 0 bases from V and 10 bases from J, leaving 10 bases between. The CDR3 extends over 13 amino acids. Germline CDR1 and CDR2: SGHDN and FVKESK. The CDR3 DNA reads TGTGCCAGCAGCCAAGATACGCGAAGCGAGCAGTTCTTC. It translates to CASSQDTRSEQFF.

Many counts were recorded for this clonotype. The chain joins TRBV20-1 to TRBJ2-1; 11 nucleotides line up with TRBD2. From germline, CDR1 is DFQATT and CDR2 SNEGSKA (reference sequence). This CDR3 spans 15 amino acids. The ends lost 3 bases at V and 10 bases at J; junction bases unmatched: 11. The CDR3 DNA reads TGCAGTGCTAGCCGACTAGCGGGGCCCGCAGGGGAGCAGTTCTTC. Translated, it gives CSASRLAGPAGEQFF.

This clonotype was seen ten or more times. The gene calls are TRBV19 and TRBJ1-2, with D unresolved. CDR1 is LNHDA and CDR2 is SQIVND in the germline V gene (reference sequence). V dropped 7 bases and J dropped 4 bases, with 16 bases sitting between them. The CDR3 contains 14 residues. The chain's CDR3 is CASTLGDTVYGYTF. The DNA for the CDR3 is TGTGCCAGTACCTTGGGCGACACAGTCTATGGCTACACCTTC.

The sample holds many counts of this clonotype. This chain links TRBV20-1 with TRBJ2-5, with 9 bases matching TRBD2. Germline CDR1 DFQATT, CDR2 SNEGSKA (reference sequence). V was pared by 6 bases and J by 7 bases, with 12 bases of the junction left unmatched. The CDR3 is 14 residues long. The DNA for the CDR3 is TGCAGTGCCGGGATAGCGGGGGCCGGGGGGACCCAGTACTTC. This translates into CSAGIAGAGGTQYF.

In its sample, this clonotype was seen many times. This chain links TRBV25-1 with TRBJ2-4, with TRBD2 matching 7 bases. Unmatched junction bases numbered 2, after V lost 1 base and J lost 2 bases. The length of the CDR3 is 15 residues. The germline CDR1 and CDR2 sequences are MGHDK and SYGVNS. Written as DNA, the CDR3 is TGTGCCAGCAGTGAATGGGGGGGGACCAAAAACATTCAGTACTTC. Its translation: CASSEWGGTKNIQYF.

This clonotype was observed a few times. This chain connects TRBV2 to TRBJ1-5, with 7 nucleotides matching TRBD1. This CDR3 contains 13 residues. CDR1 and CDR2 (germline): SNHLY, FYNNEI. Trimming cost V 6 bases and J 4 bases; bases outside gene matches: 3. CDR3 DNA: TGTGCCAGCAGGGGCAGGGGGAATCAGCCCCAGCATTTT. Translation: CASRGRGNQPQHF. Based on the CDR3 plus reference TRBV2 and TRBJ1-5, the full variable domain is EPEVTQTPSHQVTQMGQEVILRCVPISNHLYFYWYRQILGQKVEFLVSFYNNEISEKSEIFDDQFSVERPDGSNFTLKIRSTKLEDSAMYFCASRGRGNQPQHFGDGTRLSIL.

This clonotype showed up many times. V gene TRBV6-6 combines with J gene TRBJ2-7, with D maybe TRBD1 (6 bases). Germline loops: CDR1 MNHNY, CDR2 SVGAGI (reference sequence). The CDR3 runs to 13 residues. Trimming took 7 bases from V and 6 from J, leaving 16 bases between them. The CDR3 spells CASTSRGFSEQYF. The CDR3 DNA reads as TGTGCCAGCACCTCCAGGGGATTTTCCGAGCAGTACTTC.

The sample holds many counts of this clonotype. J is TRBJ2-1 and V is TRBV5-4, with D perhaps matching TRBD2 (6 bases). CDR1 is SGHNT, CDR2 YYREEE, per germline (reference sequence). Trimming removed 5 bases from V and 6 bases from J, with 9 bases in between. The CDR3 is 12 residues long. CDR3 residues: CASRLAGNEQFF. CDR3 in DNA: TGTGCCAGCAGACTAGCAGGCAATGAGCAGTTCTTC.

This clonotype has ten or more counts. V is TRBV6-2 or TRBV6-3 and J is TRBJ1-2, with D perhaps matching TRBD1 (5 bases). Trimming pared 6 bases from V and 4 bases from J, leaving 18 bases between. The CDR3 is 15 residues long. Germline loops: CDR1 MNHEY, CDR2 SVGEGT. This CDR3 is CASSNSGTGLYGYTF. The CDR3 bases are TGTGCCAGCAGCAACTCCGGGACGGGACTCTATGGCTACACCTTC.

There are many counts of this clonotype. The genes are TRBV6-5 and TRBJ1-2; possibly TRBD1 for D (6 bases). V lost 0 bases and J lost 8, with 13 bases in between. From germline, CDR1 is MNHEY and CDR2 SVGAGI. The CDR3 length is 14 residues. The CDR3 nucleotides are TGTGCCAGCAGTTACTCGGCGGGGGCTAGCGGCTACACCTTC. Translation: CASSYSAGASGYTF.

In its sample, this clonotype was seen many times. V and J are TRBV7-9 and TRBJ2-7; 10 nucleotides line up with TRBD2. The J segment lost 0 bases and the V segment lost 1 base, leaving 3 bases of the junction unmatched. The germline gives CDR1 SEHNR, CDR2 FQNEAQ (reference sequence). The CDR3 runs 16 residues. DNA of the CDR3: TGTGCCAGCAGCTTAGGGCTAGCGGGGGTCTCCTACGAGCAGTACTTC. Translation: CASSLGLAGVSYEQYF.